The entry below describes one T cell receptor beta chain. The data were taken from a study of radiotherapy plus CTLA-4 blockade in lung cancer. The protocol was immunoSEQ multiplex PCR, while the TCRdb copy is restricted to in-frame clones and leaves out a portion. The sample has some 120,000 clones, over 65% seen once. In germline, CDR1 is MGHDK, CDR2 SYGVNS. Trimming removed 6 bases from V and 5 bases from J, with 11 bases in between. The CDR3 is 14 amino acids. The source material was peripheral blood, sampled from a patient treated with radiotherapy plus ipilimumab. This TCR derives from a human donor with non-small cell lung cancer that progressed on radiotherapy plus ipilimumab. Some clones in this sample may be carry-over from other donors' samples. This chain joins TRBV25-1 and TRBJ1-6, with D hard to call. The DNA for the CDR3 is TGTGCCAGCAGGCGGGGTTCAAATAATTCACCCCTCCACTTT. Translating gives CASRRGSNNSPLHF.